This T cell receptor beta chain appears in the sequencing data of a study of blood T cell repertoires in COVID-19. Study in general: Researchers got acute and convalescent COVID-19 samples from the United States, Italy and Spain. The cDNA or gDNA used as material had been derived from T cells, B-cell-depleted T cells, or PBMCs.

This CDR3 contains 15 residues. Looked up from germline, CDR1 is SGHTA and CDR2 is FQGNSA. The V and J ends lost 2 bases and 1 base, in that order; junction bases with no gene match: 4. Original handling: Counts of nucleated cells, estimated from reference gene primer amplification, were obtained. This table comes from immunoSEQ multiplex PCR, and its TCRdb copy is limited to in-frame clones, with some not included. V and J calls and clone size follow that table, whereas D and trimming were derived from the DNA. There are about 190,000 clones in the sample; over 70% occur only once, and less than 3.5% lies in the top ten. This clone came up a few times.

Material: peripheral blood. This receptor was taken from a man aged 45 to 65 with active or convalescent COVID-19. The V and J genes are TRBV7-2 and TRBJ2-7, with 8 bases identical to TRBD2. The CDR3 DNA reads as TGTGCCAGCAGCTTAAGCGGGAGCGTATCCTACGAGCAGTACTTC. This gives the protein CASSLSGSVSYEQYF.